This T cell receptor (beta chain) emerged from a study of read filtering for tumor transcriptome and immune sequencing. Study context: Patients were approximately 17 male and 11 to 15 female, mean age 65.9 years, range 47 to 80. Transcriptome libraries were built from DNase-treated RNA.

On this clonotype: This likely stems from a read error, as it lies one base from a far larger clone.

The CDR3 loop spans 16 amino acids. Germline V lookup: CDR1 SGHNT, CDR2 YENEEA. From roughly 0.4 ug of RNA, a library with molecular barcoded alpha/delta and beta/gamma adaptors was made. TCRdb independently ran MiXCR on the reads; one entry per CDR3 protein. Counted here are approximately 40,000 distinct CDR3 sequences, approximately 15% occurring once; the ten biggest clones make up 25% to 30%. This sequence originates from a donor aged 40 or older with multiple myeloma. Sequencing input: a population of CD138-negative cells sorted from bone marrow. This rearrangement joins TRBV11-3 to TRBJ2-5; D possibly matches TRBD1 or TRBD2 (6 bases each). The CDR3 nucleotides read TGTGCCAGCAGCGCAGAAGGGGTTGGGGGGCTGGAGACCCAGTGCTTC. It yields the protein CASSAEGVGGLETQCF.